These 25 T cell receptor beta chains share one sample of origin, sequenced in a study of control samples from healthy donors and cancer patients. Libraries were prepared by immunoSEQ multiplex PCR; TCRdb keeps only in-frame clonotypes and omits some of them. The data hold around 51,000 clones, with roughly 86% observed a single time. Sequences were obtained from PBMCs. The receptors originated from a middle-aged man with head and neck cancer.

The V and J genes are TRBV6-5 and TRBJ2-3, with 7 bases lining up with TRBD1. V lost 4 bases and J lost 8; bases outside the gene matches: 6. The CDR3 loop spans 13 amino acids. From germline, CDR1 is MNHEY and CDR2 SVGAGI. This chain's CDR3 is CASSSDRLGTQYF. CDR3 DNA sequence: TGTGCCAGCAGTTCGGACAGGCTTGGTACGCAGTATTTT.

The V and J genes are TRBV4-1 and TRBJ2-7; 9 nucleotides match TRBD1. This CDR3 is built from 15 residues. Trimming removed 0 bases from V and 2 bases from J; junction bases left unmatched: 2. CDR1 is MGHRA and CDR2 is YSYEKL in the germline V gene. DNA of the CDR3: TGCGCCAGCAGCCAAGAAGGACAGGGGACCTACGAGCAGTACTTC. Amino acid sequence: CASSQEGQGTYEQYF.

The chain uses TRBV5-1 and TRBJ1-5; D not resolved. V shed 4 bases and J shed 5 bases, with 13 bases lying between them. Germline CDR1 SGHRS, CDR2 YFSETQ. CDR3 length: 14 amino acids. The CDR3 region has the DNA TGCGCCAGCAGCCTTGAACCGGGCCATCAGCCCCAGCATTTT. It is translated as CASSLEPGHQPQHF.

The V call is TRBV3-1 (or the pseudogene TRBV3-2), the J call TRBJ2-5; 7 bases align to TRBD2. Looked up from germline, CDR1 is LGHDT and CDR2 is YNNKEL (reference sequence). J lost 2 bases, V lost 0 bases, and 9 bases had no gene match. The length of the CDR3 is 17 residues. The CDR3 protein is CASSQEGATGGQETQYF. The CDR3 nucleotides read TGTGCCAGCAGCCAAGAAGGGGCTACCGGGGGGCAAGAGACCCAGTACTTC.

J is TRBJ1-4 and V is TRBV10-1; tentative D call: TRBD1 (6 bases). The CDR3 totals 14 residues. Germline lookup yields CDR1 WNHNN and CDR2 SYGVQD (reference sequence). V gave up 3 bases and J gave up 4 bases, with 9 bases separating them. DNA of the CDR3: TGCGCCAGCAGTGATGACAGGCATAATGAAAAACTGTTTTTT. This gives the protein CASSDDRHNEKLFF.

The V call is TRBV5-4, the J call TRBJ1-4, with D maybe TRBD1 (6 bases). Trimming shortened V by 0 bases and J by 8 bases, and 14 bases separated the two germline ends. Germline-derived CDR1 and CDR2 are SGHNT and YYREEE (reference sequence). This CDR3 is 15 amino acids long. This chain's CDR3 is CASSLDPGGGEKLFF. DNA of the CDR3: TGTGCCAGCAGCTTGGATCCGGGAGGGGGAGAAAAACTGTTTTTT.

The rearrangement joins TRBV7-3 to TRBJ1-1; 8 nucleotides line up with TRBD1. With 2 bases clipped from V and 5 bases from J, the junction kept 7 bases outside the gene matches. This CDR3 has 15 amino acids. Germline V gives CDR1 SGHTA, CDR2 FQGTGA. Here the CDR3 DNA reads TGTGCCAGCAGCTTAGCACAGGGGGTAGATACTGAAGCTTTCTTT. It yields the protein CASSLAQGVDTEAFF.

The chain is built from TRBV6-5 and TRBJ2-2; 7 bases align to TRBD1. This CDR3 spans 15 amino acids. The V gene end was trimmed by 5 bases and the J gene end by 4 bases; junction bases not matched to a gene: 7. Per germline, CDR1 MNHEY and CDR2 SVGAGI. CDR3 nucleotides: TGTGCCAGCAGTCTCCGGGCAGGGGGCACCGGGGAGCTGTTTTTT. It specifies CASSLRAGGTGELFF.

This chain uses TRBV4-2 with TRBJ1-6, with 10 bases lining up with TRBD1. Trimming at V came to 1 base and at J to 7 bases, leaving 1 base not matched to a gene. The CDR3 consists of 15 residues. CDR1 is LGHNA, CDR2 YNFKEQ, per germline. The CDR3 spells CASSQAGQGNSPLHF. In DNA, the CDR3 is TGTGCCAGCAGCCAAGCGGGACAGGGGAATTCACCCCTCCACTTT.

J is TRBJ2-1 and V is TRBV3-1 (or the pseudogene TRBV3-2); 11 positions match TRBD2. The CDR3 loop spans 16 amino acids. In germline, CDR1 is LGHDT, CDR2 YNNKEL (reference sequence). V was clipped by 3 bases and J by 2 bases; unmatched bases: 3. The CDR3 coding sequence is TGTGCCAGCAGCCAGCTAGCGGGAGGCACCTACAATGAGCAGTTCTTC. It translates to CASSQLAGGTYNEQFF.

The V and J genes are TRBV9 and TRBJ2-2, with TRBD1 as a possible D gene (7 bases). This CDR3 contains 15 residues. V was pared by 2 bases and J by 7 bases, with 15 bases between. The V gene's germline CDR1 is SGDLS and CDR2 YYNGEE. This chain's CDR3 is CASSVVPGGRGELFF. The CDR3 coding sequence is TGTGCCAGCAGCGTCGTCCCAGGGGGGCGCGGGGAGCTGTTTTTT.

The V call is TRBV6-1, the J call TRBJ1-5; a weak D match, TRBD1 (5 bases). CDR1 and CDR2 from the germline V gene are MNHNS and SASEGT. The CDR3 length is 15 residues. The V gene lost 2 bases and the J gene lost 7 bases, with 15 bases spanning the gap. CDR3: CASSERGQGSQPQHF. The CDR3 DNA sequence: TGTGCCAGCAGTGAAAGAGGCCAGGGCAGCCAGCCCCAGCATTTT.

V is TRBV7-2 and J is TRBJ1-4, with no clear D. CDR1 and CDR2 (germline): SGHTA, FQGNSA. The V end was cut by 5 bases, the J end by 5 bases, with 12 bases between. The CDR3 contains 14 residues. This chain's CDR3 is CASSPEVPNEKLFF. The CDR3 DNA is TGTGCCAGCAGCCCCGAGGTACCCAATGAAAAACTGTTTTTT.

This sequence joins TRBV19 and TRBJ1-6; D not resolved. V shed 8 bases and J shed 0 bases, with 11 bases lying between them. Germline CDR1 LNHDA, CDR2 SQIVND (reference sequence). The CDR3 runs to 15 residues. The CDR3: CASPEIFSYNSPLHF. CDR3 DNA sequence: TGTGCCAGTCCAGAGATCTTCTCCTATAATTCACCCCTCCACTTT.

DNA for the CDR3: TGTGCCAGCAGTCCCAGCTTAGGATCGAGGTACAATGAGCAGTTCTTC. Translating it yields CASSPSLGSRYNEQFF. V gene TRBV28 combines with J gene TRBJ2-1; D remains ambiguous. CDR3 length: 16 residues. Trimming left V 5 bases short and J 4 bases short, with 18 bases between. Germline values: CDR1 MDHEN, CDR2 SYDVKM.

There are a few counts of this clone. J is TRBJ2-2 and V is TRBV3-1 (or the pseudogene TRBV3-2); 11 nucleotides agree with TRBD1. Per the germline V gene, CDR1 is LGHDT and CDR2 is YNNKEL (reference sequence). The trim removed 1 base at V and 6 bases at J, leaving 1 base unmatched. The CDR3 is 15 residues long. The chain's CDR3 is CASSQGTGGPGELFF. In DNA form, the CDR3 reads TGTGCCAGCAGCCAAGGGACAGGGGGCCCCGGGGAGCTGTTTTTT.

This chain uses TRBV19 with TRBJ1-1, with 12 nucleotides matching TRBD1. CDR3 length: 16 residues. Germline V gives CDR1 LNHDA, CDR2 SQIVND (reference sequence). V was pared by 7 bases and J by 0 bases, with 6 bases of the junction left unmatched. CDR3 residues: CASTPGTGGMNTEAFF. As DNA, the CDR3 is TGTGCCAGTACCCCCGGGACAGGGGGCATGAACACTGAAGCTTTCTTT.

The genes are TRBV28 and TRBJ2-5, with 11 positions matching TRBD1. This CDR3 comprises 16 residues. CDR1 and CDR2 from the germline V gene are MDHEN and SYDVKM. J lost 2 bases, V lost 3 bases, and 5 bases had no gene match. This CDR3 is CASSLGTGGPQETQYF. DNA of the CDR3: TGTGCCAGCAGTTTGGGGACAGGGGGTCCTCAAGAGACCCAGTACTTC.

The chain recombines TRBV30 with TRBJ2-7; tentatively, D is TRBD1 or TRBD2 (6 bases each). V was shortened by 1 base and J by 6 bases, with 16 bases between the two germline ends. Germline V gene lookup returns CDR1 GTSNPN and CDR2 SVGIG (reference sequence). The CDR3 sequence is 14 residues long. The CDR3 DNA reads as TGTGCCTGGAGTGCCGGTGGGGGGCTGAGCGAGCAGTACTTC. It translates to CAWSAGGGLSEQYF.

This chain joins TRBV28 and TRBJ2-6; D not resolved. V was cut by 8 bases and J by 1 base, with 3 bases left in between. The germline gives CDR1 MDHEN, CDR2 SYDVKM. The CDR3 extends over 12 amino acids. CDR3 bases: TGTGCCAGCGGGTCTGGGGCCAACGTCCTGACTTTC. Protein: CASGSGANVLTF.

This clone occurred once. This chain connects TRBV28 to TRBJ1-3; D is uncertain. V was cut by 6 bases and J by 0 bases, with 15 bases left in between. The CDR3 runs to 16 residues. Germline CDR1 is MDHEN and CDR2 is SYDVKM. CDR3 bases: TGTGCCAGCAGGCAATCACTCGACGGCTCTGGAAACACCATATATTTT. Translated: CASRQSLDGSGNTIYF. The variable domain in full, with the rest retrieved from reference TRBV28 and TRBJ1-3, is DVKVTQSSRYLVKRTGEKVFLECVQDMDHENMFWYRQDPGLGLRLIYFSYDVKMKEKGDIPEGYSVSREKKERFSLILESASTNQTSMYLCASRQSLDGSGNTIYFGEGSWLTVV.

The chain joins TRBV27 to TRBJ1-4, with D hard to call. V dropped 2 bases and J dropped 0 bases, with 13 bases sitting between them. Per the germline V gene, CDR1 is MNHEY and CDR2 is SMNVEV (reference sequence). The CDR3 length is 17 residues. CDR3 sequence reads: CASSLPTLPPTNEKLFF. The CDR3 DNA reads TGTGCCAGCAGTTTACCAACCCTTCCCCCAACTAATGAAAAACTGTTTTTT.

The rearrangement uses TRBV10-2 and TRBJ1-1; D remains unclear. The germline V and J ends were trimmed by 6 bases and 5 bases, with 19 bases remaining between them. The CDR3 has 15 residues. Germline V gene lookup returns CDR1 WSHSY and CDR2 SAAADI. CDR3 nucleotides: TGCGCCAGCAGCGAAACGAGGGCTTCAGGTACTGAAGCTTTCTTT. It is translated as CASSETRASGTEAFF.

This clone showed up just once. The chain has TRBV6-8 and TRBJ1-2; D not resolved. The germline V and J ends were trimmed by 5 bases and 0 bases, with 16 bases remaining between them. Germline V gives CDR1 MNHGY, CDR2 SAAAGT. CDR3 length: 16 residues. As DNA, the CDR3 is TGTGCCAGCAGTAGGGCCTGGAGCCCACCTAACTATGGCTACACCTTC. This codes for CASSRAWSPPNYGYTF.

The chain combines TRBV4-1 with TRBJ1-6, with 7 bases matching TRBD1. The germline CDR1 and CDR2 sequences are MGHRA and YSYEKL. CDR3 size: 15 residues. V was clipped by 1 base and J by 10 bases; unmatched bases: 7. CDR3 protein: CASSQGIGGNSPLHF. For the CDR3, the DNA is TGCGCCAGCAGCCAAGGGATAGGGGGCAACTCACCCCTCCACTTT.